This T cell receptor (beta chain) was found in a study of blood T cell repertoires in COVID-19. Trimming removed 4 bases at V and 1 base at J, with 17 bases between. Germline-derived CDR1 and CDR2 are SEHNR and FQNEAQ (reference sequence). The CDR3 length is 17 residues. Original data processing: Amplification from reference gene primers served as the basis for estimated nucleated cell counts. The data were produced by immunoSEQ multiplex PCR, yet TCRdb's version contains in-frame clones alone and is incomplete. The DNA gave D and trimming, while V, J and clone size come from that table. Seen here are some 160,000 clones, approximately 87% observed once, and the top ten hold about 6.6%.

The TCR comes from a woman between 50 and 59 years old who had recovered from COVID-19. Sequencing input: PBMCs or T cells enriched from blood (not recorded which). The chain employs TRBV7-9 and TRBJ1-5; D remains unclear. The CDR3 is CASSSSGRVGSNQPQHF. The CDR3 DNA follows: TGTGCCAGCAGCTCCTCGGGGAGGGTGGGCAGCAATCAGCCCCAGCATTTT.